These 21 T cell receptor beta chains originate from one sample sequenced in a study of neurological immune-mediated disorders. From the 5' RACE reads, TCRdb called clonotypes with MiXCR, one entry per CDR3 protein. Found here are under 80,000 distinct CDR3 sequences, under 5% of them singletons; the top ten hold roughly 3.4%. Sequencing was carried out using PBMCs. The receptor set was obtained from a woman between 50 and 59 years old with multiple sclerosis.

This clonotype appeared a few times. A clone one base away is much larger, so this may be a read error. The gene calls are TRBV9 and TRBJ2-1; 8 nucleotides agree with TRBD2. The CDR3 is made up of 13 amino acids. Germline V gene data show CDR1 as SGDLS and CDR2 as YYNGEE. V trimming: 3 bases; J trimming: 13 bases; junction bases outside the gene matches: 9. This chain's CDR3 is CASSGGIAGFQFF. The CDR3 coding sequence is TGTGCCAGCAGCGGGGGAATAGCGGGGTTCCAGTTCTTC. The full variable domain, its missing parts supplied by reference TRBV9 and TRBJ2-1, is DSGVTQTPKHLITATGQRVTLRCSPRSGDLSVYWYQQSLDQGLQFLIQYYNGEERAKGNILERFSAQQFPDLHSELNLSSLELGDSALYFCASSGGIAGFQFFGPGTRLTVL.

At least ten counts were recorded for this clonotype. This chain uses TRBV6-2 or TRBV6-3 with TRBJ1-2; D unclear. CDR1 is MNHEY and CDR2 is SVGEGT in the germline V gene. Trimming removed 6 bases from V and 6 bases from J, with 11 bases in between. The CDR3 length is 12 residues. CDR3 in amino acids: CASRRTKDGYTF. CDR3 sequence (DNA): TGTGCCAGCAGGCGAACAAAAGATGGCTACACCTTC.

The chain links TRBV4-1 to TRBJ2-5; 7 bases map to TRBD2. V dropped 3 bases and J dropped 1; count of bases not matched to a gene: 8. CDR3 length equals 16 residues. Germline V gives CDR1 MGHRA, CDR2 YSYEKL. CDR3 amino acids: CASSQALAVAQETQYF. In DNA, the CDR3 is TGCGCCAGCAGCCAGGCCCTAGCGGTAGCCCAAGAGACCCAGTACTTC.

The table lists this clonotype with many counts. Here the CDR3 reads CASGPGRAKNIQYF. Here the CDR3 DNA reads TGTGCCAGCGGACCGGGGAGAGCCAAAAACATTCAGTACTTC. J is TRBJ2-4 and V is TRBV2, with TRBD2 as a possible D gene (5 bases). Trimming shortened V by 8 bases and J by 0 bases, and 11 bases separated the two germline ends. This CDR3 is 14 amino acids long. Per germline, CDR1 SNHLY and CDR2 FYNNEI.

This clonotype was recorded a few times. V and J are TRBV12-3 or TRBV12-4 and TRBJ2-1; 7 bases fit TRBD2. CDR3 length: 12 residues. The ends lost 6 bases at V and 13 bases at J; junction bases unmatched: 9. In DNA, the CDR3 is TGTGCCAGCAGCTCTAGCGGATCAGTACAGTTCTTC. Encoded protein: CASSSSGSVQFF.

In this sample, this clonotype turned up many times. V is TRBV20-1 and J is TRBJ2-3, with D possibly matching TRBD2 (5 bases). Germline assignment: CDR1 DFQATT and CDR2 SNEGSKA (reference sequence). V was clipped by 6 bases and J by 2 bases, with 18 bases between them. This CDR3 is built from 15 residues. CDR3 bases: TGCAGTGCCAATCCCTCGGCGGGCCACACAGATACGCAGTATTTT. It is translated as CSANPSAGHTDTQYF.

This clonotype was seen many times. This chain connects TRBV7-8 to TRBJ1-4; D remains unclear. This CDR3 spans 13 amino acids. Trimming pared 5 bases from V and 3 bases from J, leaving 7 bases between. Looked up from germline, CDR1 is SGHVS and CDR2 is FQNEAQ. The CDR3 nucleotides read TGTGCCAGCAGCCTCCTGGCTAATGAAAAACTGTTTTTT. Encoded protein: CASSLLANEKLFF.

Notes on this clonotype: The junction does not match germline at one end; this may be a read error. V gene TRBV20-1 combines with J gene TRBJ1-5, with 7 positions matching TRBD1. Germline CDR1 reads DFQATT; CDR2 reads SNEGSKA (reference sequence). CDR3 length: 13 residues. CDR3 protein: CSASSTGDQPQNF. Written as DNA, the CDR3 is TGCAGTGCTTCAAGCACAGGGGACCAGCCCCAGAATTTT.

The gene calls are TRBV3-1 and TRBJ1-5; possible D gene TRBD1, 6 bases. In germline, CDR1 is LGHDT, CDR2 YNNKEL (reference sequence). This CDR3 is 18 amino acids long. Trimming stripped 1 base from V and 2 bases from J, with 18 bases between. The chain's CDR3 is CASSQGRQGRSGNQPQHF. The CDR3 DNA is TGTGCCAGCAGCCAAGGTCGCCAGGGGAGATCCGGCAATCAGCCCCAGCATTTT.

This clonotype was seen ten or more times. Mismatch with germline at one junction end may stem from a read error. The rearrangement joins TRBV29-1 to TRBJ2-5; maybe TRBD2 (5 bases). The CDR3 has 10 residues. Germline loops: CDR1 SQVTM, CDR2 ANQGSEA. The CDR3 is CSVDDYSLLF. In nucleotides, the CDR3 is TGCAGCGTTGACGACTATAGCCTACTCTTC. The full variable domain, completed using reference TRBV29-1 and TRBJ2-5, is SAVISQKPSRDICQRGTSLTIQCQVDSQVTMMFWYRQQPGQSLTLIATANQGSEATYESGFVIDKFPISRPNLTFSTLTVSNMSPEDSSIYLCSVDDYSLLFGPGTRLLVL.

Ten or more counts support this clonotype. This chain connects TRBV20-1 to TRBJ2-3; 7 bases agree with TRBD2. Trimming at V came to 5 bases and at J to 0 bases, leaving 8 bases not matched to a gene. The CDR3 contains 15 residues. Germline lookup yields CDR1 DFQATT and CDR2 SNEGSKA (reference sequence). The CDR3 DNA is TGCAGTGCTCCATTAGCGGGCGCTAGCACAGATACGCAGTATTTT. It yields the protein CSAPLAGASTDTQYF.

This clonotype was recorded many times. J is TRBJ1-6 and V is TRBV10-3; a possible D gene is TRBD1 (5 bases). Per the germline V gene, CDR1 is ENHRY and CDR2 is SYGVKD. The CDR3 length is 14 residues. V dropped 0 bases and J dropped 5 bases, with 5 bases sitting between them. In nucleotides, the CDR3 is TGTGCCATCAGTGAGTCCAGGGATAATTCACCCCTCCACTTT. Protein product: CAISESRDNSPLHF.

The genes are TRBV7-3 and TRBJ2-3, with 14 bases lining up with TRBD2. CDR1 is SGHTA and CDR2 is FQGTGA in the germline V gene. The CDR3 covers 16 residues. V was pared by 4 bases and J by 10 bases, with 10 bases of the junction left unmatched. The CDR3 here is CASSSRTSGGIGSQYF. In nucleotides, the CDR3 is TGTGCCAGCAGCTCCCGGACTAGCGGGGGGATTGGGTCGCAGTATTTT.

Ten or more counts support this clonotype. The chain employs TRBV9 and TRBJ2-2, with a tentative D call TRBD2 (6 bases). CDR1 and CDR2 (germline): SGDLS, YYNGEE. V was trimmed by 4 bases and J by 5 bases, leaving 15 bases between them. The CDR3 length is 15 residues. CDR3 amino acids: CASSPLTSSTGELFF. The CDR3, as DNA: TGTGCCAGCAGCCCGCTTACTAGCAGTACCGGGGAGCTGTTTTTT.

On this clonotype: This may be a read error: a much more frequent sequence differs by one nucleotide. This chain joins TRBV15 and TRBJ2-7; no clear D. V shed 8 bases and J shed 2 bases, with 13 bases lying between them. This CDR3 region has 13 residues. Per germline, CDR1 LNHNV and CDR2 YYDKDF (reference sequence). Written as DNA, the CDR3 is TGTGCCACCTCTCGAAAGTCCACCTACGAGCAGTACTTC. The encoded protein is CATSRKSTYEQYF.

Sample share makes this clonotype medium-sized. V is TRBV7-6 and J is TRBJ2-2; D is undetermined. The V end lost 1 base, the J end lost 6 bases, and 12 bases lay between the germline ends. Germline CDR1 and CDR2: SGHVS and FNYEAQ. The length of the CDR3 is 15 residues. The DNA for the CDR3 is TGTGCCAGCAGCTTAGACACCTACCCCGCCGGGGAGCTGTTTTTT. This gives the protein CASSLDTYPAGELFF.

Ten or more counts support this clonotype. This chain's CDR3 is CASSLLAANTEAFF. CDR3 nucleotides: TGTGCCAGCAGCTTGTTGGCAGCGAACACTGAAGCTTTCTTT. This chain links TRBV5-6 with TRBJ1-1; D remains unclear. V lost 1 base, J lost 1 base, and 8 bases lay in between. CDR3 length: 14 residues. CDR1 is SGHDT, CDR2 YYEEEE, per germline.

This clonotype was observed at least ten times. The chain has TRBV28 and TRBJ2-2; D is undetermined. The CDR3 has 17 residues. The germline V gene encodes CDR1 MDHEN and CDR2 SYDVKM. V shed 0 bases and J shed 1 base, with 12 bases lying between them. CDR3 in DNA: TGTGCCAGCAGTTTATGGGGTGCGCCTAGGAACACCGGGGAGCTGTTTTTT. This codes for CASSLWGAPRNTGELFF. The complete variable domain, with remaining parts taken from reference TRBV28 and TRBJ2-2, reads DVKVTQSSRYLVKRTGEKVFLECVQDMDHENMFWYRQDPGLGLRLIYFSYDVKMKEKGDIPEGYSVSREKKERFSLILESASTNQTSMYLCASSLWGAPRNTGELFFGEGSRLTVL.

This clonotype was seen many times. This chain joins TRBV7-2 and TRBJ1-2; D gene uncertain. The CDR3 is 12 amino acids. The V end lost 1 base, the J end lost 4 bases, and 4 bases lay between the germline ends. Germline V CDR1 and CDR2: SGHTA, FQGNSA. CDR3 bases: TGTGCCAGCAGCTTAGAGGGCTATGGCTACACCTTC. The encoded protein is CASSLEGYGYTF.

This clonotype was seen repeatedly, ten times or more. The V call is TRBV27, the J call TRBJ2-3, with 7 bases aligning to TRBD1. This CDR3 has 12 amino acids. Trimming removed 5 bases from V and 5 bases from J; junction bases left unmatched: 1. CDR1 and CDR2 (germline): MNHEY, SMNVEV (reference sequence). Written as DNA, the CDR3 is TGTGCCAGCAGTCCAGGGGGAGATACGCAGTATTTT. Translation: CASSPGGDTQYF.

This clonotype was detected many times. The CDR3 loop reads CSVDGTRFYNEQFF. In DNA form, the CDR3 reads TGCAGCGTTGACGGGACTAGATTTTACAATGAGCAGTTCTTC. V and J are TRBV29-1 and TRBJ2-1; 8 bases are a match to TRBD2. The CDR3 extends over 14 amino acids. Trimming at V came to 3 bases and at J to 4 bases, leaving 5 bases not matched to a gene. CDR1 is SQVTM and CDR2 is ANQGSEA in the germline V gene.